This TCR beta chain was identified in a study of cytomegalovirus exposure and HLA in healthy donors. Whole-study context: Among several hundred genotyped donors, approximately 80% fell in the Caucasian-associated ancestry cluster. Study-level results: Several of the most significant clusters appeared linked to common viral pathogens, based on a later analysis. Presence/absence analyses rested on an assumption that sequencing depth was roughly uniform across donors. The classifier was said to identify cytomegalovirus status with high specificity and sensitivity.

Researchers ran the PCR with 60 Vbeta and 13 Jbeta primers. Generated by immunoSEQ multiplex PCR, the TCRdb table keeps only in-frame clones and is missing some. The sample holds 160,000 or so clones; roughly 80% are singletons and the top ten take around 1.4%. Germline-derived CDR1 and CDR2 are SNHLY and FYNNEI. Trimming cost V 4 bases and J 3 bases; bases outside gene matches: 6. CDR3 length equals 15 residues. With respect to this clone: Its antigen is undetermined.

The receptor was isolated from a male donor in good health and CMV-seronegative. V is TRBV2 and J is TRBJ2-5, with 9 bases identical to TRBD2. Sequenced material: PBMCs. CDR3 protein: CASSATSGPKETQYF. The DNA for the CDR3 is TGTGCCAGCAGTGCGACTAGCGGACCGAAAGAGACCCAGTACTTC.